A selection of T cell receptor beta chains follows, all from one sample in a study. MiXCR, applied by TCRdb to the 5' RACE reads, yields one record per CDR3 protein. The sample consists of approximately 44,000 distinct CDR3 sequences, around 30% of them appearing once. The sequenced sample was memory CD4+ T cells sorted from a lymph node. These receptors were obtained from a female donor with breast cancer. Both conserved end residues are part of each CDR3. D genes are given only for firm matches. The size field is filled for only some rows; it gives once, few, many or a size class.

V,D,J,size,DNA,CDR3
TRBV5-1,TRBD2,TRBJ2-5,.,TGCGCCAGCAGCGATTGGACTAGCGACAAAGAGACCCAGTACTTC,CASSDWTSDKETQYF
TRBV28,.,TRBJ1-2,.,TGTGCCAGCAGTTTAGTCAACTATGGCTACACCTTC,CASSLVNYGYTF
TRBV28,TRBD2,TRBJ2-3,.,TGTGCCAGCAGTTTTTGGACTAGCAGCACAGATACGCAGTATTTT,CASSFWTSSTDTQYF
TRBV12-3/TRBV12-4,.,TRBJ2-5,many,TGTGCCAGCAGTTCCACGGGCTTTTCTGAAGAGACCCAGTACTTC,CASSSTGFSEETQYF
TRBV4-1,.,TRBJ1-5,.,TGCGCCAGCAGCCAAGTGCACGCGGGGCAGCCCCAGCATTTT,CASSQVHAGQPQHF
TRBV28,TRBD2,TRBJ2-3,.,TGTGCCAGCAGTCCCGGGACTAGCGGGCCCGAAAAGGCAGATACGCAGTATTTT,CASSPGTSGPEKADTQYF
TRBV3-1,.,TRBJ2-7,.,TGTGCCAGCAGCCACGGGTTCTACGAGCAGTACTTC,CASSHGFYEQYF
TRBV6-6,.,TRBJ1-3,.,TGTGCCAGCAGAGAGAAGGGAGGGCCTGGAAACACCATATATTTT,CASREKGGPGNTIYF
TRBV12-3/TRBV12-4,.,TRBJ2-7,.,TGTGCCAGCAGTTTTTTGGGAGGGGGCACCCGGGACGAGCAGTACTTC,CASSFLGGGTRDEQYF
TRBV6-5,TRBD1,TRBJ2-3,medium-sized,TGTGCCAGCAGTAGGACAGGGTTAACGACAGATACGCAGTATTTT,CASSRTGLTTDTQYF
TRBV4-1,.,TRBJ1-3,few,TGCGCCAGCAGCCAAGCGTGGAGCTCTGGAAACACCATATATTTT,CASSQAWSSGNTIYF
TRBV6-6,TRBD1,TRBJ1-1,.,TGTGCCAGCAGCATACAGGGGGCAGGGGGTGAAGCTTTCTTT,CASSIQGAGGEAFF
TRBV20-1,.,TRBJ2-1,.,TGCAGTGTGAGAGGGACTGGGGAAAAGGAAGACGAGCAGTTCTTC,CSVRGTGEKEDEQFF
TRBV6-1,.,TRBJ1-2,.,TGTGCCAGCAGTGAAGCCAGGTTCTATGGCTACACCTTC,CASSEARFYGYTF
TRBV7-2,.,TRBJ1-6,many,TGTGCCAGCGGGTTGTCCATTGATTCACCCCTCCACTTT,CASGLSIDSPLHF
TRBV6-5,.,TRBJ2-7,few,TGTGCCAGCACCTCCGGACAGTTCTCCTACGAGCAGTACTTC,CASTSGQFSYEQYF
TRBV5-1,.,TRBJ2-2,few,TGCGCCAGCAGCGGGCAGGGGTCAGCCGGGGAGCTGTTTTTT,CASSGQGSAGELFF